This TCR beta chain was observed in a study of shared clonotypes between healthy human individuals. Study-wide context: Each donor's CD8 memory used one plate, CD8 naive two, each CD4 subset three.

Only in-frame clones appear in the TCRdb table, and some are missing; sequencing was by immunoSEQ multiplex PCR. The sample consists of around 600,000 clones, around 97% of them appearing once. CDR1 and CDR2 (germline): MNHEY, SMNVEV (reference sequence). V shed 5 bases, J shed 3 bases, and the junction held 6 bases outside the gene matches. The CDR3 has 15 amino acids. In the case of this clone: Antigen specificity is unknown.

Study findings and constraints: The authors sampled blood alone, and tissue repertoires likely differ.

The sequencing input was naive CD4+ T cells sorted from blood. Subset defined: CD45RA+ positively selected. J is TRBJ1-2 and V is TRBV27; 10 bases fit TRBD1. The source of this sequence is a woman aged 25 to 39 in good health. The CDR3 loop reads CASSPSTGGDYGYTF. The CDR3 nucleotides are TGTGCCAGCAGTCCTTCGACAGGGGGCGACTATGGCTACACCTTC.